Each of the 4 T cell receptor beta chains below was sequenced from the same sample in a study of blood T cell repertoires in COVID-19. Libraries were prepared by immunoSEQ multiplex PCR; TCRdb keeps only in-frame clonotypes and omits some of them. The sample records 310,000 or so clones, around 86% being singletons. The sequenced material came from peripheral blood. The receptors shown here come from a woman in her fifties or sixties with acute or convalescent COVID-19.

The J gene is TRBJ2-5, the V gene TRBV5-1; TRBD2 aligns across 12 bases. V was pared by 0 bases and J by 3 bases, with 0 bases of the junction left unmatched. Germline CDR1 and CDR2: SGHRS and YFSETQ. This CDR3 has 15 amino acids. The CDR3 DNA is TGCGCCAGCAGCTTGGGGACTAGCGGGGAAGAGACCCAGTACTTC. As protein: CASSLGTSGEETQYF.

This clone was seen a few times. Additional DNA sequences in this sample encode the identical CDR3. The chain employs TRBV5-1 and TRBJ1-1; D uncertain. The CDR3 loop spans 14 amino acids. Per germline, CDR1 SGHRS and CDR2 YFSETQ. V gave up 0 bases and J gave up 1 base, with 7 bases separating them. CDR3 amino acids: CASSLDPGNTEAFF. CDR3 DNA: TGCGCCAGCAGCTTGGATCCGGGGAACACTGAAGCTTTCTTT.

V is TRBV2 and J is TRBJ2-2, with a possible D match to TRBD2 (5 bases). This CDR3 is built from 14 residues. Trimming left V 11 bases short and J 2 bases short, with 15 bases between. Per the germline V gene, CDR1 is SNHLY and CDR2 is FYNNEI. The CDR3 coding sequence is TGTGCCGGTAGCGCAAACGTCAACACCGGGGAGCTGTTTTTT. Translated, it gives CAGSANVNTGELFF.

V usage is TRBV7-9 and J usage is TRBJ2-1, with D perhaps TRBD2 (5 bases). Germline assignment: CDR1 SEHNR and CDR2 FQNEAQ (reference sequence). V lost 2 bases and J lost 5, with 7 bases in between. The CDR3 length is 13 residues. CDR3 nucleotide sequence: TGTGCCAGCAGCTTATACGGGGACAATGAGCAGTTCTTC. Its translation: CASSLYGDNEQFF.